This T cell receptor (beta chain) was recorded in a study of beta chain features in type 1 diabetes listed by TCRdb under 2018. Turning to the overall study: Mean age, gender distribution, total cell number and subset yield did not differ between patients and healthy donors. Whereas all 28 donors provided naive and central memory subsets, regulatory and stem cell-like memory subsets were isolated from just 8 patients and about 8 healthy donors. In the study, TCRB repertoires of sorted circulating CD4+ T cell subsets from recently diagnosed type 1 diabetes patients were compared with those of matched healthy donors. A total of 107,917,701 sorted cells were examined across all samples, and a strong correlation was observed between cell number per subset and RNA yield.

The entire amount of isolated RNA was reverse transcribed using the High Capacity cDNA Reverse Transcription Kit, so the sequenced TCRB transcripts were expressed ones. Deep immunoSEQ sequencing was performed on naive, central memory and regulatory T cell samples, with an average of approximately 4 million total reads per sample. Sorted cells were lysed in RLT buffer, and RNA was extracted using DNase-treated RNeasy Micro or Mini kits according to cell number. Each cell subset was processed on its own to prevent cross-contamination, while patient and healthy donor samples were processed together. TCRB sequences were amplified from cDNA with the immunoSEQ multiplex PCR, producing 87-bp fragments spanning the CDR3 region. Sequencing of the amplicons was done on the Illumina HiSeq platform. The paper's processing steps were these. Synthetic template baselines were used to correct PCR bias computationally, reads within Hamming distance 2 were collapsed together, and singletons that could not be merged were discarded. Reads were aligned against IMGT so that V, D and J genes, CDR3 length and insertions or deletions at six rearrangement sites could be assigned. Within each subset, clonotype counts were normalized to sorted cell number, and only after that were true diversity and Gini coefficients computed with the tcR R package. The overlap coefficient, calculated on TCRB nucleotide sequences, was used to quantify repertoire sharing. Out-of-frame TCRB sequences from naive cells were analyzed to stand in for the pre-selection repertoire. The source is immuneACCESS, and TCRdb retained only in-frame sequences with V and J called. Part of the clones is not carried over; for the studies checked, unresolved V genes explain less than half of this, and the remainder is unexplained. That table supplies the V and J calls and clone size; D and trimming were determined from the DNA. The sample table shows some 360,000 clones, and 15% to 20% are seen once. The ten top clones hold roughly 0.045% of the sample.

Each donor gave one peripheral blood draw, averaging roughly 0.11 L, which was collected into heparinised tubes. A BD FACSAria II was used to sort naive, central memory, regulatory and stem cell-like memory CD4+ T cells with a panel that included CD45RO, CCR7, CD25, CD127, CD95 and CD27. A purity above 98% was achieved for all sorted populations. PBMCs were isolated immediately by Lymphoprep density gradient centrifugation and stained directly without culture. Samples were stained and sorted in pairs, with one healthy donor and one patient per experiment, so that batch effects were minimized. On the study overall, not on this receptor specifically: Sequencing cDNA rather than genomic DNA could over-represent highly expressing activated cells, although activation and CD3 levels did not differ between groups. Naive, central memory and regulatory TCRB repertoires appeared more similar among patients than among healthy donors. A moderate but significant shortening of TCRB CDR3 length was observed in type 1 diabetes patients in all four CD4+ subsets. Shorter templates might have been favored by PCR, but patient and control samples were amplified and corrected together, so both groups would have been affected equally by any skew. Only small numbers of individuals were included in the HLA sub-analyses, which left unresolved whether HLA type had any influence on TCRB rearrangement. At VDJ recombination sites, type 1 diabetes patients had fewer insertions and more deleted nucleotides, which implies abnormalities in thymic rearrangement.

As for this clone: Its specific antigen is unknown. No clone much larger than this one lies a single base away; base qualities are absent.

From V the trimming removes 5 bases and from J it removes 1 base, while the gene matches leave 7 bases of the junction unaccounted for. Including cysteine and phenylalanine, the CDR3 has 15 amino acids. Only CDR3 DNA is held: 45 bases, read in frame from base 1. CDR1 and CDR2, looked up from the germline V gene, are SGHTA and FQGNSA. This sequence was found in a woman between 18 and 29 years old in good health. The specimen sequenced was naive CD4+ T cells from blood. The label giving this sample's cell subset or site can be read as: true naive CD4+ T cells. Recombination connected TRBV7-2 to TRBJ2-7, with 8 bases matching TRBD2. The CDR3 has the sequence CASSRGREGSYEQYF. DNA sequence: TGTGCCAGCAGCCGAGGACGGGAGGGTTCCTACGAGCAGTACTTC.